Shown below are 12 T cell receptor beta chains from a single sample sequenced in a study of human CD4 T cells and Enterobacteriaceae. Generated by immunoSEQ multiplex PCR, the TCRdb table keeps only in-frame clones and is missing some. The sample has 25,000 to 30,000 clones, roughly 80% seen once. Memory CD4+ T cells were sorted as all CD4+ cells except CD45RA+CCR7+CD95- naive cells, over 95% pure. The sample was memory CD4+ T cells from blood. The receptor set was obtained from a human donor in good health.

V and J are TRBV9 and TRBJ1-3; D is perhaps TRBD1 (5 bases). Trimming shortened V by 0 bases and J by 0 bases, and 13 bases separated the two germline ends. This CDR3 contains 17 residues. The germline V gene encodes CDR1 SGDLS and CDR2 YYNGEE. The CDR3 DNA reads TGTGCCAGCAGCGTAGTCTCGGGGCAGAGCTCTGGAAACACCATATATTTT. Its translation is CASSVVSGQSSGNTIYF.

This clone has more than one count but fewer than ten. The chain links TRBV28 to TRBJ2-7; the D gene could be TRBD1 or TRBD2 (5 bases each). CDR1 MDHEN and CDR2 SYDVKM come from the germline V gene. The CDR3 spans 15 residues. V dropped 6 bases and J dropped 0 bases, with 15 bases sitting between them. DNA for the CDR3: TGTGCCAGCAGGTCCGGGACCGTGACCTCCTACGAGCAGTACTTC. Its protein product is CASRSGTVTSYEQYF.

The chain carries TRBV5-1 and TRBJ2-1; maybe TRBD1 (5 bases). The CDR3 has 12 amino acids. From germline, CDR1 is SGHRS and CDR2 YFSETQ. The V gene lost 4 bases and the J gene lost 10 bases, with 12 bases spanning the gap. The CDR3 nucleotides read TGCGCCAGCAGCGTCCAGGGTGGGGAGCAGTTCTTC. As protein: CASSVQGGEQFF.

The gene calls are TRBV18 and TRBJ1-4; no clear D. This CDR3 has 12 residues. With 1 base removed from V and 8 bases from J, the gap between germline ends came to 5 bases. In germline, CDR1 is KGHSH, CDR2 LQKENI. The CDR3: CASSPQGEKLFF. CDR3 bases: TGTGCCAGCTCACCACAAGGGGAAAAACTGTTTTTT. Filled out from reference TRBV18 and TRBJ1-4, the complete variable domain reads NAGVMQNPRHLVRRRGQEARLRCSPMKGHSHVYWYRQLPEEGLKFMVYLQKENIIDESGMPKERFSAEFPKEGPSILRIQQVVRGDSAAYFCASSPQGEKLFFGSGTQLSVL.

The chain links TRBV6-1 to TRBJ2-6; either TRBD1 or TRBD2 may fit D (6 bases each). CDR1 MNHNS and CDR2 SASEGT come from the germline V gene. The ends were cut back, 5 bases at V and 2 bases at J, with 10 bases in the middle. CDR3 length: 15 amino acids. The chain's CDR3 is CASSPRDTGANVLTF. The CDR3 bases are TGTGCCAGCAGTCCGCGGGACACTGGGGCCAACGTCCTGACTTTC.

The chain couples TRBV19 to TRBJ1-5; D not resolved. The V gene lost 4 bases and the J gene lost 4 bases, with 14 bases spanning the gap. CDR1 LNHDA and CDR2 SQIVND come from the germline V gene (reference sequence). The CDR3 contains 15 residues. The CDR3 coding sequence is TGTGCCAGTAGTAAAATGGTGGGTTCGAATCAGCCCCAGCATTTT. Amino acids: CASSKMVGSNQPQHF.

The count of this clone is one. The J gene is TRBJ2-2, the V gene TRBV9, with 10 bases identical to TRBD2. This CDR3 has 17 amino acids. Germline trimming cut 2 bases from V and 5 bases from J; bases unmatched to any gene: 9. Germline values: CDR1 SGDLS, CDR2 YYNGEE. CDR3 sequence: CASSVGASGRGTGELFF. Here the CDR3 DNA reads TGTGCCAGCAGCGTCGGAGCTAGCGGGAGAGGGACCGGGGAGCTGTTTTTT.

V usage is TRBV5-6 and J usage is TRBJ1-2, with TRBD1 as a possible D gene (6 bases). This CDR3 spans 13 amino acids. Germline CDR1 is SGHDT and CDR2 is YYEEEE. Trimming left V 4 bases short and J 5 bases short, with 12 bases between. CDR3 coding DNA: TGTGCCAGCAGCGATGGACAGACTTATGGCTACACCTTC. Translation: CASSDGQTYGYTF. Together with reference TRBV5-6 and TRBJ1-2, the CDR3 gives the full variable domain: DAGVTQSPTHLIKTRGQQVTLRCSPKSGHDTVSWYQQALGQGPQFIFQYYEEEERQRGNFPDRFSGHQFPNYSSELNVNALLLGDSALYLCASSDGQTYGYTFGSGTRLTVV.

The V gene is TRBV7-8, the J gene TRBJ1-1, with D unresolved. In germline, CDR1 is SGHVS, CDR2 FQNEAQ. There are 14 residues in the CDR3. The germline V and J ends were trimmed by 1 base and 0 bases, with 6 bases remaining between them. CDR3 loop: CASSLEFLNTEAFF. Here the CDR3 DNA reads TGTGCCAGCAGCTTAGAGTTTTTGAACACTGAAGCTTTCTTT.

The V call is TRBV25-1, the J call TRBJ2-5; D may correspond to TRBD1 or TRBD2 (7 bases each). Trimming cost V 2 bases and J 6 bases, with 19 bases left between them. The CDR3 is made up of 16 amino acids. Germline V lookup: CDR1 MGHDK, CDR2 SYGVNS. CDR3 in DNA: TGTGCCAGCAGTGAAAGGGAGGGGGCTTTTTCGCAGACCCAGTACTTC. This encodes CASSEREGAFSQTQYF.

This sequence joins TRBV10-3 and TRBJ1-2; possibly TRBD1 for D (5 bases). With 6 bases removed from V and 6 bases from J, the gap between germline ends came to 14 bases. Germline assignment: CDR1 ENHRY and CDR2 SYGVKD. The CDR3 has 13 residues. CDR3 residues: CAIRGNVGDGYTF. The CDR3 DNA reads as TGTGCCATCAGGGGGAACGTAGGGGATGGCTACACCTTC.

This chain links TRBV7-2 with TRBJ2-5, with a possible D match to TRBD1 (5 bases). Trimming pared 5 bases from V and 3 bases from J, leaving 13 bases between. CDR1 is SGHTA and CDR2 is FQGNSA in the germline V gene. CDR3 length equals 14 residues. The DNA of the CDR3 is TGTGCCAGCAGCCCGGCAGGGTTCAAAGAGACCCAGTACTTC. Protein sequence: CASSPAGFKETQYF.